This section outlines one T cell receptor beta chain sequence together with its context. The V gene's germline CDR1 is SGHAT and CDR2 FQNNGV. The CDR3 runs to 16 residues. V trimming: 0 bases; J trimming: 5 bases; junction bases outside the gene matches: 3. The data originate from a study of shared T cell receptors in the human thymus. Generated by immunoSEQ multiplex PCR, the TCRdb table keeps only in-frame clones and is missing some. The sample consists of some 760,000 clones, approximately 85% of them appearing once. These data also formed part of another study, on human thymus T cells.

This TCR was recovered from a girl in the first two years of life with a congenital heart defect. The material sequenced was thymocytes. The genes are TRBV11-2 and TRBJ2-6; TRBD1 matches at 8 bases. The CDR3 protein is CASSLERTGRANVLTF. CDR3 in DNA: TGTGCCAGCAGCTTAGAGAGGACAGGGAGGGCCAACGTCCTGACTTTC.